This entry lists 7 T cell receptor beta chains sequenced from one sample in a study of metastatic and nonmetastatic thyroid tumors. All patients were treatment-naive before thyroid surgery. TCRdb re-called the PCR reads via MiXCR. The sample yields over 30,000 clones, about 15% seen once. Sample: blood. The source of these receptors is a male donor with papillary thyroid cancer or a benign thyroid nodule (not recorded which). Some clones in this sample may be carry-over from other donors' samples.

This clone showed up many times. V is TRBV20-1 and J is TRBJ1-3; D remains unclear. V was pared by 4 bases and J by 8 bases, with 9 bases between. This CDR3 is built from 11 residues. Germline V CDR1 and CDR2: DFQATT, SNEGSKA (reference sequence). The CDR3 reads CSAKRRDTIYF. The CDR3 DNA reads as TGCAGTGCTAAAAGGCGGGACACCATATATTTT.

This clone showed up many times. The chain's CDR3 is CASSPNRGLSNYGYTF. The CDR3, as DNA: TGTGCCAGCTCGCCAAACCGGGGGTTGTCTAACTATGGCTACACCTTC. The genes are TRBV18 and TRBJ1-2, with D possibly TRBD1 on 5 matching bases. From germline, CDR1 is KGHSH and CDR2 LQKENI. The CDR3 loop spans 16 amino acids. Trimming removed 6 bases at V and 0 bases at J, with 17 bases between.

Details on this clone: The conserved phenylalanine or tryptophan normally closing the CDR3 is absent here, so this likely arose from a read error. The chain has TRBV3-1 and TRBJ2-5; TRBD1 might be the D (6 bases). With 0 bases removed from V and 3 bases from J, the gap between germline ends came to 8 bases. CDR1 is LGHDT, CDR2 YNNKEL, per germline (reference sequence). This CDR3 contains 14 residues. The CDR3 DNA is TGTGCCAGCAGCCAAGAAGGGGGTAAAGAGACCCAGTACTAC. Its translation is CASSQEGGKETQYY.

A word on this clone: Given a much more abundant clone one base away, this may be a read error. V is TRBV20-1 and J is TRBJ2-1, with a weak D call TRBD1 (6 bases). The CDR3 covers 15 residues. Germline V gene lookup returns CDR1 DFQATT and CDR2 SNEGSKA (reference sequence). V dropped 2 bases and J dropped 3 bases, with 14 bases sitting between them. The CDR3 reads CSARSTGMYYNEQFF. In nucleotides, the CDR3 is TGCAGTGCTAGAAGCACAGGGATGTACTACAATGAGCAGTTCTTC.

This clone was observed at least ten times. The V call is TRBV27, the J call TRBJ2-4; 7 nucleotides line up with TRBD1. Germline V gene sequence: CDR1 MNHEY, CDR2 SMNVEV (reference sequence). This CDR3 is 15 amino acids long. With 4 bases clipped from V and 0 bases from J, the junction kept 3 bases outside the gene matches. CDR3 sequence: CASSWTGVAKNIQYF. For the CDR3, the DNA is TGTGCCAGCAGTTGGACAGGAGTAGCCAAAAACATTCAGTACTTC.

This clone was seen a few times. The same CDR3 is also encoded by other DNA sequences in this sample. The CDR3 DNA reads TGTGCCAGTAGTATAGGTTATGGGGAGACCCAGTACTTC. Translated: CASSIGYGETQYF. J is TRBJ2-5 and V is TRBV19; the D is unclear. Trimming left V 1 base short and J 5 bases short, with 8 bases between. Germline CDR1 is LNHDA and CDR2 is SQIVND (reference sequence). The CDR3 length is 13 residues.

The table lists this clone with a few counts. A much larger clone differs from this one at a single base, so this may be a read error. The rearrangement links TRBV4-1 to TRBJ2-1; either TRBD1 or TRBD2 may supply D (5 bases each). The CDR3 has 14 amino acids. V was cut by 3 bases and J by 4 bases, with 10 bases left in between. Germline V CDR1 and CDR2: MGHRA, YSYEKL. The CDR3 loop reads CASSHRDVYNEQFF. CDR3 bases: TGCGCCAGCAGCCACCGGGACGTATACAATGAGCAGTTCTTC.